The clone carrying this T cell receptor (beta chain) has just a few counts. This specimen comes from a study of CD8+ T cells in alopecia areata. As for the study in general: The authors scored treated patients' severity by affected scalp percentage.

Following RNA extraction, reverse transcription yielded cDNA that acted as the sequencing template. Libraries were prepared by immunoSEQ multiplex PCR; TCRdb keeps only in-frame clonotypes and omits some of them. The repertoire consists of around 70,000 clones, with 29% occurring once and the leading ten covering 14% to 15%. Indicated treatment: oral pan-JAK inhibitor, 5-10 mg twice daily. Trimming took off 0 bases at V and 0 bases at J, with 5 bases between the two ends. This CDR3 contains 13 residues. From germline, CDR1 is GTSNPN and CDR2 SVGIG (reference sequence). V gene TRBV30 combines with J gene TRBJ2-5, with no clear D. This sample comprised CD8+ T cells sorted from blood, obtained at week 4, from a patient treated with tofacitinib. This clonotype was sampled from a human donor with alopecia areata. The CDR3 DNA follows: TGTGCCTGGAGTGTACTGAACCAAGAGACCCAGTACTTC. Encoded protein: CAWSVLNQETQYF.